This T cell receptor (beta chain) derives from a study of beta chain features in type 1 diabetes. This clone appeared many times. Its target is not known. The sequenced template was cDNA made from the entire isolated RNA. TCRdb's table, derived via immunoSEQ multiplex PCR, lists solely in-frame clones and lacks some. The table has tens of thousands of clones, around a third seen once. Study-level points and caveats: In all four CD4+ subsets, TCRB CDR3 length was significantly, moderately reduced in type 1 diabetes.

CD45RO/CCR7/CD25/CD127/CD95/CD27 sorting isolated CD4+ naive, central memory, regulatory and stem cell-like memory cells. Populations obtained by sorting all exceeded 95% purity. The CDR3 spans 13 residues. Losses at the gene ends were 9 bases for V and 5 bases for J; bases not matched to a gene: 10. CDR1 is SGDLS and CDR2 is YYNGEE in the germline V gene. The clonotype originates from a young woman in good health. Sequenced: stem cell memory CD4+ T cells from blood. The V gene is TRBV9, the J gene TRBJ2-7; TRBD2 matches at 8 bases. In DNA, the CDR3 is TGTGCCACTGGCCACAGACTAGCGAACGAGCAGTACTTC. Encoded protein: CATGHRLANEQYF.